This TCR beta chain was identified in a study of Graves' ophthalmopathy and Graves' hyperthyroidism. This clonotype occurred many times. RNA transcripts were the template, and TCR beta CDR3 regions were amplified from them. An opening RT-PCR round employed HTBI primers and preceded a second-round multiplex PCR. TCRdb passed the multiplex PCR reads through MiXCR, listing each CDR3 protein once. The sample carries about 39,000 distinct CDR3 sequences, around half recorded once. Between the trimmed V and J ends, which lost 0 bases and 2 bases, there was a span of 8 bases. CDR1 and CDR2 (germline): SGHTS, YDEGEE. The CDR3 spans 14 residues.

This sequence was found in an adult woman with stable Graves' hyperthyroidism. The rearrangement joins TRBV5-8 to TRBJ2-5; no firm D call. The source material was peripheral blood. In DNA, the CDR3 is TGTGCCAGCAGCTTGGGGGTTGAACAAGAGACCCAGTACTTC. It is translated as CASSLGVEQETQYF. Full variable domain (remainder filled in from reference TRBV5-8 and TRBJ2-5): EAGVTQSPTHLIKTRGQQATLRCSPISGHTSVYWYQQALGLGLQFLLWYDEGEERNRGNFPPRFSGRQFPNYSSELNVNALELEDSALYLCASSLGVEQETQYFGPGTRLLVL.